This TCR beta chain was recovered during a study of blood T cell repertoires in COVID-19. Study at large: In each case, the material was cDNA or gDNA derived from T cells, B-cell-depleted T cells, or PBMCs.

V lost 5 bases to trimming and J lost 1 base; unmatched junction nucleotides: 8. The CDR3 is 16 amino acids. Per the germline V gene, CDR1 is MNHNY and CDR2 is SVGAGI (reference sequence). This table comes from immunoSEQ multiplex PCR, and its TCRdb copy is limited to in-frame clones, with some not included. This table has about 380,000 clones, around 89% appearing once. Sequenced sample: PBMCs or T cells enriched from blood (not recorded which). The rearrangement uses TRBV6-6 and TRBJ1-5; 7 bases align to TRBD1. The receptor's source is a woman aged 18-29 years who had recovered from COVID-19. The CDR3 sequence is CASSPPTGISNQPQHF. The DNA of the CDR3 is TGTGCCAGCAGTCCGCCGACAGGGATCAGCAATCAGCCCCAGCATTTT.